A single T cell receptor beta chain is shown here with its context. This clonotype appeared many times. It lacks a known antigen. The input lacks base qualities; no much larger clone sits a single base away. CDR1 and CDR2 were assigned from the germline V gene as SGHRS and YFSETQ. V ends up 0 bases short and J 4 bases short, with an unmatched junction base count of 7. Measured from the cysteine to the phenylalanine, the CDR3 is 16 residues long. The CDR3 DNA has 48 bases and is translated from base 1. The data originate from a study of T-cell reconstitution after alpha-beta-depleted transplantation in children (dated by TCRdb to between 2015 and 2016). The study in broad terms: Using TCR repertoire profiling, the study quantitatively followed how T-cell immune reconstitution unfolded in children after TCRalphabeta/CD19-depleted allogeneic hematopoietic cell transplantation. The full study reports these points: Hyperexpanded clone frequencies declined over subsequent months; after one year, T-cell counts and TCRbeta diversity were mostly attributed to newly produced T cells. Apparently early alphabetaT-cell count recovery about two months after transplant reportedly relied on only several hundred rapidly expanded clones derived from non-depleted graft cells. The high TCRbeta diversity at day 60 in some patients was ascribed to recipient T cells and intrathymic progenitors that had survived conditioning.

The treatment or condition label, read with the paper, signifies: allogeneic hematopoietic cell transplantation with graft depleted of TCRalphabeta T cells and CD19 B cells. The children who served as transplant recipients had been given grafts of TCRalphabeta/CD19-depleted allogeneic hematopoietic cells. The library came from PCR. For sequencing, an Illumina HiSeq 2500 was employed. To normalize quantification of the TCRbeta repertoire, the TCR libraries were built with molecular barcoding that relied on unique molecular identifiers. The public sequencing data were trimmed at Q25 with fastp and processed into clonotypes with MiXCR by TCRdb, which kept only in-frame beta chains. Records with the same CDR3 protein are collapsed into one entry carrying the most frequent genes and DNA. This sample lists hundreds of thousands of distinct CDR3 sequences; about 8.4% were detected once. 35% to 45% of the sample goes to the ten largest clones.

The sequence is built from TRBV5-1 and TRBJ2-3, and TRBD2 matches 8 of the central bases. Sample: PBMCs, mostly from graft donor cells, taken 360 days after TCRalphabeta/CD19-depleted stem cell transplant. The sequence derives from a male patient aged 2-10 years who had a stem cell transplant for acute myeloid leukemia, so the T cells may come from the graft donor. The CDR3 here reads CASSLDPTSAPDTQYF. The sequenced DNA is TGCGCCAGCAGCTTGGATCCGACTAGCGCCCCAGATACGCAGTATTTT.